Presented here are 8 T cell receptor beta chains from one specimen sequenced in a study of T cells in women clearing cervical HPV infection. Generated by immunoSEQ multiplex PCR, the TCRdb table keeps only in-frame clones and is missing some. Here the sample table reports 25,000 to 35,000 clones. Sequences were obtained from blood buffy coat. The source of these receptors is a woman between 18 and 70 years old with a cervical HPV16 infection that either progressed to CIN3+ or cleared (not recorded which).

Concerning this clone itself: The read ends 3 residues early relative to the CDR3; the germline J gene fills the gap. This rearrangement joins TRBV30 to TRBJ1-5, with a tentative D call TRBD1 (5 bases). V lost 2 bases to trimming and J lost 0 bases, with 8 bases between them. CDR1 GTSNPN and CDR2 SVGIG come from the germline V gene (reference sequence). This CDR3 spans 14 amino acids. The CDR3 here is CAWSRTNSNQPQHF. The sequenced part of the CDR3 DNA is TGTGCCTGGAGTCGGACAAATAGCAATCAGCCC.

With regard to this clone: The missing CDR3 end, 3 residues past where the read stops, is filled in from the germline J gene. The gene calls are TRBV6-1 and TRBJ2-5; the match to TRBD1 covers 9 bases. This CDR3 spans 15 amino acids. Germline V gene data show CDR1 as MNHNS and CDR2 as SASEGT. J lost 4 bases, V lost 3 bases, and 6 bases had no gene match. The sequenced part of the CDR3 DNA is TGTGCCAGCAGTGAGAGGACAGGGGATGTAGAGACC. Translating gives CASSERTGDVET. The full CDR3 protein is CASSERTGDVETQYF.

As concerns this clone: The CDR3 end is not reached by the read, which stops 3 residues before it; the germline J gene fills it in. The V and J genes are TRBV9 and TRBJ2-2; the D gene is possibly TRBD1 (5 bases). Between the trimmed V and J ends, which lost 0 bases and 5 bases, there was a span of 14 bases. The CDR3 is 16 amino acids. Per germline, CDR1 SGDLS and CDR2 YYNGEE. The DNA read from the CDR3 is TGTGCCAGCAGCGTAGCGATTGTCAGGGTAACCGGGGAG. Translating it yields CASSVAIVRVTGE. The whole CDR3 sequence reads CASSVAIVRVTGELFF.

As to this clone: The observed sequence ends 3 residues before the CDR3 terminus, with the missing tail filled in from the germline J gene. The genes are TRBV2 and TRBJ2-3; TRBD2 matches 9 bases. Germline CDR1 SNHLY, CDR2 FYNNEI. Trimming at V came to 8 bases and at J to 1 base, leaving 7 bases not matched to a gene. The CDR3 spans 15 residues. CDR3 sequence reads: CASQLAGDRTDTQYF. The sequenced CDR3 bases are TGTGCCAGCCAATTAGCGGGGGACCGCACAGATACG.

Comments on this clone: Read sequence stops 3 residues before the CDR3 end, and the germline J gene provides the missing end. The V gene is TRBV7-6, the J gene TRBJ2-3, with 10 bases fitting TRBD1. V was clipped by 4 bases and J by 6 bases; unmatched bases: 10. CDR1 and CDR2 (germline): SGHVS, FNYEAQ. The CDR3 is made up of 16 amino acids. The CDR3 loop reads CASSYGQGGPGDTQYF. CDR3 DNA, as far as it was read: TGTGCCAGCAGCTATGGACAGGGGGGGCCGGGGGATACG.

Worth noting for this clone: The CDR3 goes on 3 residues after the read ends, and that part is filled in from the germline J gene. V usage is TRBV5-1 and J usage is TRBJ2-2; TRBD1 agrees at 9 bases. From germline, CDR1 is SGHRS and CDR2 YFSETQ. Germline trimming cut 0 bases from V and 3 bases from J; bases unmatched to any gene: 3. This CDR3 is 16 amino acids long. The covered CDR3 bases are TGCGCCAGCAGCTTGGATCGGACAGGGGACACCGGGGAG. Translated, it gives CASSLDRTGDTGE. The CDR3 in full is CASSLDRTGDTGELFF.

In regard to this clone: The read stops 3 residues short of the end of the CDR3; the missing end is completed from the germline J gene. The chain couples TRBV2 to TRBJ1-2, with a possible D match to TRBD1 (5 bases). V lost 5 bases to trimming and J lost 2 bases, with 15 bases between them. The length of the CDR3 is 15 residues. Germline V lookup: CDR1 SNHLY, CDR2 FYNNEI. CDR3 DNA (partial): TGTGCCAGCAGTTCTCGCGGGGCAGAAAACTATGGC. Its protein is CASSSRGAENYG. The complete CDR3 sequence is CASSSRGAENYGYTF.

Worth noting for this clone: The read comes to an end 3 residues before the CDR3 does, leaving the germline J gene to fill in the end. The chain links TRBV7-2 to TRBJ1-1, with D perhaps matching TRBD1 (6 bases). This CDR3 comprises 14 residues. CDR1 and CDR2 from the germline V gene are SGHTA and FQGNSA. V lost 0 bases, J lost 7 bases, and 12 bases lay in between. The CDR3 DNA, read in part, is TGTGCCAGCAGCTTAGCGGGGGGGCAGGGTGAA. Residues: CASSLAGGQGE. The entire CDR3 reads CASSLAGGQGEAFF. The whole variable domain, remainder taken from reference TRBV7-2 and TRBJ1-1, is GAGVSQSPSNKVTEKGKDVELRCDPISGHTALYWYRQSLGQGLEFLIYFQGNSAPDKSGLPSDRFSAERTGGSVSTLTIQRTQQEDSAVYLCASSLAGGQGEAFFGQGTRLTVV.